This section outlines one T cell receptor beta chain sequence together with its context. CDR1 is SGHVS, CDR2 FQNEAQ, per germline. The CDR3 has 16 amino acids. V was cut by 4 bases and J by 1 base, with 14 bases left in between. Sequenced by immunoSEQ multiplex PCR; TCRdb stores in-frame clones only, minus some. The table lists approximately 480,000 clones, roughly 85% of them singletons. The data belong to a study of shared clonotypes between healthy human individuals. What was sequenced was PBMCs. The genes are TRBV7-8 and TRBJ1-3, with D perhaps matching TRBD1 (5 bases). The sequence derives from a middle-aged woman in good health. Some clones in this sample may be carry-over from other donors' samples. Here the CDR3 DNA reads TGTGCCAGCAGCTCAACGGGGGGGTTTTCTGGAAACACCATATATTTT. Encoded protein: CASSSTGGFSGNTIYF. The full variable domain, completed using reference TRBV7-8 and TRBJ1-3, is GAGVSQSPRYKVAKRGQDVALRCDPISGHVSLFWYQQALGQGPEFLTYFQNEAQLDKSGLPSDRFFAERPEGSVSTLKIQRTQQEDSAVYLCASSSTGGFSGNTIYFGEGSWLTVV.